Listed below are T cell receptor beta chains from one sample, sequenced in a study of T-cell memory formation after mild COVID-19. TCRdb re-called the 5' RACE reads through MiXCR, storing one row per CDR3 protein. The sample has 410,000 or so distinct CDR3 sequences, more than 20% seen once. What was sequenced was PBMCs or a T cell subset sorted from them (not recorded which). These receptors all come from an adult woman who had mild COVID-19 (a few samples of this study predate the infection). Cell type and time point are not known. CDR3s include the opening cysteine and the closing phenylalanine or tryptophan. The D gene is left open where the match is weak.

>TRBJ2-6|.|TRBV6-2/TRBV6-3
CASTLPERSVLTF
>TRBJ2-5|.|TRBV2
CASSDGPPQETQYF
>TRBJ2-3|TRBD2|TRBV7-2
CASRLRLAGGVPDTQYF
>TRBJ2-1|.|TRBV5-6
CASSYAPAPYNEQFF
>TRBJ1-1|.|TRBV7-9
CASSTPGMSEAFF
>TRBJ2-3|.|TRBV24-1
CATYGLGTDTQYF
>TRBJ2-7|TRBD1|TRBV30
CASGGPTDISGEQYF
>TRBJ2-7|TRBD2|TRBV10-3
CAISELAGLYEQYF
>TRBJ2-6|TRBD1|TRBV7-2
CASSTPGQGAGGANVLTF
>TRBJ2-1|TRBD2|TRBV4-1
CASSQGLGLAGGYNEQFF
>TRBJ2-1|.|TRBV7-3
CASSLAGREQFF
>TRBJ1-1|TRBD1|TRBV30
CAWQLNRGNTEAFF
>TRBJ1-1|.|TRBV5-1
CASSLLNLGMNTEAFF
>TRBJ2-7|TRBD2|TRBV27
CASRASGGYEQYF
>TRBJ2-6|.|TRBV9
CASSEGRRPAGANVLTF
>TRBJ2-1|.|TRBV24-1
CATSDSGTGHWDEQFF
>TRBJ2-7|.|TRBV6-5
CASSYGGTVAYEQYF
>TRBJ2-7|.|TRBV6-5
CASSPPGHHYEQYF
>TRBJ2-1|TRBD1|TRBV7-9
CASSPRDSDEQFF
>TRBJ1-2|.|TRBV29-1
CSAPLGDIGYTF
>TRBJ2-1|.|TRBV7-2
CASSPHLADNEQFF
>TRBJ2-3|.|TRBV2
CASTLEDTQYF
>TRBJ2-3|.|TRBV30
CAWRWRAPDTQYF
>TRBJ1-6|.|TRBV7-3
CASSWTTNSPLHF
>TRBJ2-3|TRBD2|TRBV7-8
CASSGRTSGTDTQYF
>TRBJ1-1|.|TRBV7-9
CASSRGGTEAFF
>TRBJ2-7|TRBD2|TRBV4-1
CASSQVSGAYEQYF
>TRBJ2-5|.|TRBV5-1
CASSAGGVQETQYF
>TRBJ2-1|.|TRBV11-2
CASSLGVGAKSSYNEQFF
>TRBJ2-1|TRBD2|TRBV3-1
CASSHLTSGRPSYNEQFF
>TRBJ2-7|TRBD2|TRBV7-8
CASSPTSGSRYEQYF
>TRBJ1-6|.|TRBV12-3/TRBV12-4
CASSLMLAGVRYSNSPLHF
>TRBJ2-1|TRBD2|TRBV7-9
CASSLAYSDLRAGTNNEQFF
>TRBJ2-5|.|TRBV12-3/TRBV12-4
CASSYSGTPETQYF
>TRBJ1-1|.|TRBV19
CASSLGQPFGAFF
>TRBJ2-3|.|TRBV21-1
CASSKPEGNPDTQYF
>TRBJ2-1|TRBD2|TRBV27
CASTTTGGSLLLTNEQFF
>TRBJ2-7|.|TRBV2
CASSGGGPYEQYF
>TRBJ2-7|.|TRBV28
CASSFSGRGHEQYF
>TRBJ1-3|.|TRBV12-3/TRBV12-4
CASSRGSYTIYF
>TRBJ2-3|.|TRBV10-3
CAISESPGGSDTQYF
>TRBJ2-2|TRBD1|TRBV7-6
CASSSGQGLFTGELFF